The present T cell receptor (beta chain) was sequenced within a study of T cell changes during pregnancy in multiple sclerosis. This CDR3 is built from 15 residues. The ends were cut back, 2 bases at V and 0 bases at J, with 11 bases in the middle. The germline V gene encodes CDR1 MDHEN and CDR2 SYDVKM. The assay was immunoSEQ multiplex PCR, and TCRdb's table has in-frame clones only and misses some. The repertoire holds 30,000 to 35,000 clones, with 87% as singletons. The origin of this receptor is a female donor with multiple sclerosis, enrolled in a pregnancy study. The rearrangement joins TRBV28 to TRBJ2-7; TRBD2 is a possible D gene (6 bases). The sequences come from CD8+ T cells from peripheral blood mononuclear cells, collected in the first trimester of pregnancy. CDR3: CASSLPGDGSYEQYF. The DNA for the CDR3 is TGTGCCAGCAGTTTACCGGGGGATGGCTCCTACGAGCAGTACTTC.